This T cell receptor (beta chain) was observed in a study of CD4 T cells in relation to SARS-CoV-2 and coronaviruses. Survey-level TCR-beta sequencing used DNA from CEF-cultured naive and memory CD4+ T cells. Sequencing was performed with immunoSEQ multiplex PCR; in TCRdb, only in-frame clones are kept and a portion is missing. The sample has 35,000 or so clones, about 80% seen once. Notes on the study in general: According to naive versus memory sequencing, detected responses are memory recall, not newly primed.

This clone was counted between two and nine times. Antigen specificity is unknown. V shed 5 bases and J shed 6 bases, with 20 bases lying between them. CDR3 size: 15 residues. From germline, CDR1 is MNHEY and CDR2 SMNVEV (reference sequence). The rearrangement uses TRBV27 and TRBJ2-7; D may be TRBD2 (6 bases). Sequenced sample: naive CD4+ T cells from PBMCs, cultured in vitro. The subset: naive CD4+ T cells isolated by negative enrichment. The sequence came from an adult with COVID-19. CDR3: CASSPISGVRLEQYF. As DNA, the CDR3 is TGTGCCAGCAGTCCGATATCGGGAGTGAGGCTCGAGCAGTACTTC.